Listed here are 21 T cell receptor beta chains from one sample, sequenced in a study of T cells in Graves' hyperthyroidism and ophthalmopathy. RNA transcripts provided the source from which TCR beta CDR3 regions were amplified. RT-PCR in the first round (using the HTBI primer set) targeted the TCR CDR3. MiXCR, run by TCRdb on the multiplex PCR reads, gives a single entry per CDR3 protein. The top ten hold roughly 47% of the sample, which has under 550,000 distinct CDR3 sequences, 20% seen once. The specimen sequenced was blood. Receptor source: a man aged 40-49 years with Graves' ophthalmopathy.

This clonotype was detected only a few times. The DNA for the CDR3 is TGCAGTGCTAGTATGGTTGTGCGAAACATTCAGTACTTC. Translation gives CSASMVVRNIQYF. This chain connects TRBV20-1 to TRBJ2-4; no reliable D call. V lost 3 bases and J lost 6, with 12 bases in between. Looked up from germline, CDR1 is DFQATT and CDR2 is SNEGSKA (reference sequence). The CDR3 has 13 amino acids.

Many counts were recorded for this clonotype. V usage is TRBV11-2 and J usage is TRBJ2-7; 7 bases are shared with TRBD1. Germline CDR1 SGHAT, CDR2 FQNNGV. The CDR3 runs 13 residues. With V trimmed by 5 bases and J by 7 bases, 8 bases remained unmatched. The CDR3 sequence: CASSKDRDREQYF. For the CDR3, the DNA is TGTGCCAGCAGCAAAGACAGGGATAGGGAGCAGTACTTC.

This clonotype was recorded a few times. This rearrangement joins TRBV29-1 to TRBJ2-7; maybe TRBD1 (6 bases). From germline, CDR1 is SQVTM and CDR2 ANQGSEA. The length of the CDR3 is 13 residues. Trimming stripped 6 bases from V and 7 bases from J, with 19 bases between. CDR3 region: CSVQAGASREQYF. The CDR3 bases are TGCAGCGTCCAAGCAGGGGCATCGAGGGAGCAGTACTTC.

The chain employs TRBV4-1 and TRBJ2-1, with D possibly being TRBD2 (6 bases). Trimming took 6 bases from V and 7 from J, leaving 19 bases between them. The CDR3 is 15 amino acids. The germline CDR1 and CDR2 sequences are MGHRA and YSYEKL. The CDR3 here is CASRTGDSSGNEQFF. The CDR3 bases are TGCGCCAGCAGGACCGGGGACTCCTCTGGGAATGAGCAGTTCTTC.

The J gene is TRBJ1-2, the V gene TRBV4-1; unclear D gene. The germline V gene has CDR1 MGHRA and CDR2 YSYEKL. V shed 1 base and J shed 0 bases, with 12 bases lying between them. The CDR3 runs 16 residues. This CDR3 reads CASSQVTTQANYGYTF. The CDR3 region has the DNA TGCGCCAGCAGCCAAGTAACCACACAAGCTAACTATGGCTACACCTTC.

This clonotype was counted ten times or more. This chain joins TRBV24-1 and TRBJ2-1, with 10 positions matching TRBD1. The CDR3 length is 16 residues. Trimming at V came to 4 bases and at J to 7 bases, leaving 9 bases not matched to a gene. In germline, CDR1 is KGHDR, CDR2 SFDVKD. CDR3 nucleotides: TGTGCCACCAGTGAACCTGACAGGGGGCTGGGGAATGAGCAGTTCTTC. Residues: CATSEPDRGLGNEQFF.

Many counts were recorded for this clonotype. The chain carries TRBV2 and TRBJ1-1; D is possibly TRBD1 (5 bases). CDR3 length: 15 amino acids. Germline V gene sequence: CDR1 SNHLY, CDR2 FYNNEI. V was trimmed by 3 bases and J by 3 bases, leaving 14 bases between them. In DNA form, the CDR3 reads TGTGCCAGCAGTGAGGGCGGGGCGGGGGACACTGAAGCTTTCTTT. Encoded protein: CASSEGGAGDTEAFF.

This clonotype was detected only a few times. CDR3 region: CASSLVPAGTYNEQFF. Here the CDR3 DNA reads TGTGCCAGCAGCTTAGTCCCAGCGGGAACCTACAATGAGCAGTTCTTC. The genes are TRBV7-9 and TRBJ2-1; TRBD2 aligns across 7 bases. CDR3 length: 16 residues. CDR1 SEHNR and CDR2 FQNEAQ come from the germline V gene (reference sequence). V lost 1 base and J lost 2; bases outside the gene matches: 5.

The rearrangement links TRBV29-1 to TRBJ2-3; 16 nucleotides line up with TRBD2. The germline gives CDR1 SQVTM, CDR2 ANQGSEA. There are 15 residues in the CDR3. Trimming at V came to 6 bases and at J to 0 bases, leaving 0 bases not matched to a gene. CDR3 DNA: TGCAGCGTGGGACTAGCGGGAGGGAGCACAGATACGCAGTATTTT. Amino acids: CSVGLAGGSTDTQYF.

This clonotype was recorded a few times. The V and J genes are TRBV20-1 and TRBJ2-7; perhaps TRBD1 as D (5 bases). V lost 1 base and J 7 bases, leaving 14 bases between the germline ends. This CDR3 is 13 amino acids long. The germline V gene has CDR1 DFQATT and CDR2 SNEGSKA (reference sequence). The DNA of the CDR3 is TGCAGTGCTAGAGGGGTCAGGGTGGGGGAGCAGTACTTC. Protein: CSARGVRVGEQYF.

The table lists this clonotype with many counts. The V call is TRBV12-3 or TRBV12-4, the J call TRBJ1-5; D is perhaps TRBD1 (5 bases). This CDR3 is built from 18 residues. The V gene lost 2 bases and the J gene lost 0 bases, with 17 bases spanning the gap. Here the CDR3 reads CASSLSGGASYSNQPQHF. The DNA for the CDR3 is TGTGCCAGCAGTTTAAGTGGTGGGGCCTCGTATAGCAATCAGCCCCAGCATTTT.

The rearrangement links TRBV7-3 to TRBJ2-5; 9 bases are shared with TRBD2. Losses at the gene ends were 2 bases for V and 13 bases for J; bases not matched to a gene: 14. The germline CDR1 and CDR2 sequences are SGHTA and FQGTGA. The CDR3 has 15 residues. The CDR3 loop reads CASSLAGGPQEAPYF. The DNA for the CDR3 is TGTGCCAGCAGCTTAGCGGGGGGGCCCCAAGAGGCCCCGTACTTC.

This clonotype was detected a few times. V is TRBV4-1 and J is TRBJ2-1; D gene ambiguous. The CDR3 extends over 14 amino acids. V dropped 1 base and J dropped 4 bases, with 8 bases sitting between them. Germline CDR1 reads MGHRA; CDR2 reads YSYEKL. The CDR3 reads CASSQGPPYNEQFF. In DNA form, the CDR3 reads TGCGCCAGCAGCCAAGGGCCCCCTTACAATGAGCAGTTCTTC.

In this sample, this clonotype turned up many times. This chain links TRBV7-3 with TRBJ2-1; no definite D call. Germline CDR1 reads SGHTA; CDR2 reads FQGTGA. The CDR3 sequence is 13 residues long. Trimming removed 5 bases from V and 8 bases from J, with 13 bases in between. In DNA form, the CDR3 reads TGTGCCAGCAGCGCCGGACCAGTAGATGAGCAGTTCTTC. Its protein is CASSAGPVDEQFF.

This clonotype appeared a few times. Written as DNA, the CDR3 is TGTGCCAGCAGCTTAAGGGGGTGGGCAAGCCTTAGCGGGAGGGCGGATGAGCAGTTCTTC. It specifies CASSLRGWASLSGRADEQFF. The chain employs TRBV7-3 and TRBJ2-1, with 11 bases identical to TRBD2. This CDR3 is 20 amino acids long. Germline assignment: CDR1 SGHTA and CDR2 FQGTGA. V shed 1 base, J shed 8 bases, and the junction held 19 bases outside the gene matches.

This chain uses TRBV6-5 with TRBJ2-1; D is undetermined. Per germline, CDR1 MNHEY and CDR2 SVGAGI. The CDR3 is 10 amino acids. The V and J ends lost 2 bases and 9 bases respectively, with 2 bases between them. The CDR3 nucleotides read TGTGCCAGCAGTTACGGTGAGCAGTTCTTC. Its translation: CASSYGEQFF.

This clonotype turned up a few times. The V gene is TRBV20-1, the J gene TRBJ1-6; 8 bases line up with TRBD1. CDR3 length: 15 amino acids. With V trimmed by 4 bases and J by 7 bases, 9 bases remained unmatched. CDR1 and CDR2 from the germline V gene are DFQATT and SNEGSKA (reference sequence). CDR3 nucleotide sequence: TGCAGTGCTATGAGCACCGACAGGGGAAATTCACCCCTCCACTTT. It translates to CSAMSTDRGNSPLHF.

This clonotype occurred a few times. The V and J genes are TRBV6-2 or TRBV6-3 and TRBJ2-1; TRBD2 is a possible D gene (5 bases). V shed 5 bases and J shed 5 bases, with 22 bases lying between them. The CDR3 length is 17 residues. Germline V lookup: CDR1 MNHEY, CDR2 SVGEGT. CDR3 sequence: CASSRLTTLSTNNEQFF. CDR3 sequence (DNA): TGTGCCAGCAGTCGGCTAACCACCCTCTCGACTAACAATGAGCAGTTCTTC.

This clonotype has a handful of counts. J is TRBJ2-7 and V is TRBV20-1; 7 bases fit TRBD1. This CDR3 has 14 amino acids. Germline trimming cut 6 bases from V and 1 base from J; bases unmatched to any gene: 9. Germline V gives CDR1 DFQATT, CDR2 SNEGSKA (reference sequence). This chain's CDR3 is CSADAQGWSYEQYF. DNA of the CDR3: TGCAGTGCCGACGCACAGGGGTGGTCCTACGAGCAGTACTTC.

This clonotype was seen at least ten times. The J gene is TRBJ1-2, the V gene TRBV12-3 or TRBV12-4, with 7 positions matching TRBD1. With 2 bases clipped from V and 8 bases from J, the junction kept 11 bases outside the gene matches. The CDR3 runs 15 residues. CDR3 region: CASSLRRGVLYGYTF. In DNA, the CDR3 is TGTGCCAGCAGTTTACGCAGGGGGGTGTTGTACGGCTACACCTTC.

This clonotype was counted between two and nine times. The chain carries TRBV6-1 and TRBJ1-5; 9 bases line up with TRBD1. Germline loops: CDR1 MNHNS, CDR2 SASEGT. With V trimmed by 6 bases and J by 1 base, 10 bases remained unmatched. The length of the CDR3 is 17 residues. The CDR3 is CASRTGQGVLSNQPQHF. The CDR3, as DNA: TGTGCCAGCAGGACGGGACAGGGCGTCTTGAGCAATCAGCCCCAGCATTTT.